This TCR beta chain stems from a study of blood T cell repertoires in COVID-19. Profiling relied on immunoSEQ multiplex PCR, and the TCRdb table lists in-frame clones only, not all of them. The data hold fewer than 250,000 clones, with almost 90% observed a single time. The CDR3 sequence is 14 residues long. The germline V gene has CDR1 LGHNA and CDR2 YSLEER. The V gene lost 6 bases and the J gene lost 5 bases, with 13 bases spanning the gap. This clone has just a few counts. Sequencing was carried out using PBMCs or T cells enriched from blood (not recorded which). The sequence came from a woman between 50 and 59 years old with acute COVID-19. J is TRBJ2-2 and V is TRBV4-3; a possible D gene is TRBD1 (7 bases). CDR3: CASSRRGLTGELFF. The DNA for the CDR3 is TGCGCCAGCAGTCGGAGGGGGCTTACCGGGGAGCTGTTTTTT.